These 21 T cell receptor beta chains share one sample of origin, sequenced in a study of T cell changes during pregnancy in multiple sclerosis. TCRdb's copy holds only in-frame clones and misses some; the assay was immunoSEQ multiplex PCR. In the table there are tens of thousands of clones, around 92% of which are singletons. This sample comprised peripheral blood, obtained in the third trimester of pregnancy. The receptors here all came from a female donor in good health, enrolled as a control in a pregnancy study.

As for this clone: Other DNA sequences within the sample encode an identical CDR3. The gene calls are TRBV18 and TRBJ2-7; the match to TRBD1 covers 8 bases. V was clipped by 6 bases and J by 2 bases; unmatched bases: 6. This CDR3 has 14 residues. Germline-derived CDR1 and CDR2 are KGHSH and LQKENI. CDR3 sequence reads: CASSPGTGAYEQYF. The DNA for the CDR3 is TGTGCCAGCTCCCCCGGGACAGGAGCCTACGAGCAGTACTTC.

This clone was seen only once. The rearrangement joins TRBV4-1 to TRBJ2-6; D is unresolved. The V gene's germline CDR1 is MGHRA and CDR2 YSYEKL. V gave up 3 bases and J gave up 0 bases, with 9 bases separating them. This CDR3 has 16 residues. CDR3 in amino acids: CASSHKHSSGANVLTF. The CDR3 nucleotides are TGCGCCAGCAGCCACAAACACAGCTCTGGGGCCAACGTCCTGACTTTC.

This clone was recorded once. The V and J genes are TRBV28 and TRBJ1-3, with D possibly being TRBD1 (5 bases). The CDR3 is made up of 14 amino acids. CDR1 is MDHEN and CDR2 is SYDVKM in the germline V gene. V shed 6 bases and J shed 0 bases, with 9 bases lying between them. Here the CDR3 reads CASRDSFSGNTIYF. DNA for the CDR3: TGTGCCAGCAGAGACAGCTTCTCTGGAAACACCATATATTTT.

This rearrangement joins TRBV7-2 to TRBJ2-5, with D perhaps matching TRBD1 (7 bases). V shed 5 bases and J shed 4 bases, with 17 bases lying between them. Germline V gene data show CDR1 as SGHTA and CDR2 as FQGNSA. CDR3 size: 15 residues. The DNA of the CDR3 is TGTGCCAGCAGCCCGCAGGGGGGCAGGGTAGAGACCCAGTACTTC. Its translation is CASSPQGGRVETQYF.

The V call is TRBV29-1, the J call TRBJ1-4, with D unclear. Trimming removed 3 bases from V and 0 bases from J, with 5 bases in between. This CDR3 has 13 residues. Germline CDR1 is SQVTM and CDR2 is ANQGSEA. The CDR3 reads CSVERTTNEKLFF. CDR3 nucleotides: TGCAGCGTTGAGAGAACAACTAATGAAAAACTGTTTTTT.

The chain has TRBV7-9 and TRBJ2-6, with TRBD2 as a possible D gene (5 bases). CDR1 is SEHNR, CDR2 FQNEAQ, per germline (reference sequence). CDR3 size: 16 residues. The ends were cut back, 1 base at V and 0 bases at J, with 7 bases in the middle. CDR3 residues: CASSLVAPSGANVLTF. The CDR3 nucleotides read TGTGCCAGCAGCTTAGTAGCGCCCTCTGGGGCCAACGTCCTGACTTTC.

The chain carries TRBV28 and TRBJ1-1, with D tentatively TRBD1 (6 bases). CDR1 is MDHEN, CDR2 SYDVKM, per germline. This CDR3 is built from 14 residues. Between the trimmed V and J ends, which lost 4 bases and 2 bases, there was a span of 11 bases. This CDR3 is CASSSGQLNTEAFF. DNA of the CDR3: TGTGCCAGCAGTTCAGGACAGCTTAACACTGAAGCTTTCTTT.

With regard to this clone: A junction end diverges from the germline sequence, so it may reflect a read error. CDR3 nucleotides: TGTGCCACCAGCAGAATTCCGCCTGAATGGACAGGGCTGGACTTC. Protein sequence: CATSRIPPEWTGLDF. This sequence joins TRBV15 and TRBJ2-7; 8 bases map to TRBD1. The V gene's germline CDR1 is LNHNV and CDR2 YYDKDF (reference sequence). The CDR3 is 15 residues long.

The table lists this clone with a count of one. V and J are TRBV15 and TRBJ2-7, with D maybe TRBD1 (5 bases). CDR3 length: 12 residues. The V end was cut by 5 bases, the J end by 5 bases, with 10 bases between. From germline, CDR1 is LNHNV and CDR2 YYDKDF (reference sequence). The CDR3 spells CATSYDRNEQYF. The CDR3 DNA reads TGTGCCACCAGCTACGACAGAAACGAGCAGTACTTC.

The genes are TRBV12-5 and TRBJ2-5; weak D call: TRBD1 (6 bases). The CDR3 runs 13 residues. Between the trimmed V and J ends, which lost 7 bases and 10 bases, there was a span of 19 bases. The V gene's germline CDR1 is LGHNT and CDR2 FRNRAP. The CDR3 DNA reads TGTGCTAGTGCCGCCGGGACAACAGGCCTCCAGTACTTC. This sequence encodes CASAAGTTGLQYF.

The rearrangement links TRBV6-6 to TRBJ1-1, with D uncertain. Trimming left V 0 bases short and J 7 bases short, with 3 bases between. This CDR3 is 11 amino acids long. Looked up from germline, CDR1 is MNHNY and CDR2 is SVGAGI (reference sequence). The CDR3 DNA reads TGTGCCAGCAGTTACTCCTATGAAGCTTTCTTT. Amino acid sequence: CASSYSYEAFF.

The rearrangement joins TRBV27 to TRBJ2-5; 8 nucleotides align to TRBD2. V shed 6 bases, J shed 1 base, and the junction held 4 bases outside the gene matches. The germline V gene has CDR1 MNHEY and CDR2 SMNVEV (reference sequence). The CDR3 extends over 14 amino acids. The CDR3 reads CASRLSGSQETQYF. CDR3 nucleotide sequence: TGTGCCAGCAGACTAAGCGGGAGCCAAGAGACCCAGTACTTC.

The rearrangement links TRBV27 to TRBJ1-5; no reliable D call. V was pared by 3 bases and J by 7 bases, with 10 bases between. CDR3 size: 13 residues. CDR1 is MNHEY and CDR2 is SMNVEV in the germline V gene (reference sequence). The CDR3 sequence: CASSLWAGQPQHF. CDR3 DNA: TGTGCCAGCAGTTTGTGGGCCGGACAGCCCCAGCATTTT.

CDR3 sequence reads: CASGRLSQGSTGELFF. CDR3 sequence (DNA): TGTGCCAGCGGGAGGCTGTCACAGGGGTCCACCGGGGAGCTGTTTTTT. The chain recombines TRBV18 with TRBJ2-2; a weak D match, TRBD1 (7 bases). This CDR3 has 16 residues. The V and J ends lost 8 bases and 4 bases respectively, with 20 bases between them. Germline loops: CDR1 KGHSH, CDR2 LQKENI.

The CDR3 loop is CASTARPPLAGDTDTQYF. The CDR3 DNA reads as TGTGCCAGCACCGCCCGACCCCCGCTAGCGGGGGACACAGATACGCAGTATTTT. The chain is built from TRBV14 and TRBJ2-3; 10 bases agree with TRBD2. Germline V CDR1 and CDR2: SGHDN, FVKESK. Germline trimming cut 7 bases from V and 2 bases from J; bases unmatched to any gene: 15. CDR3 length: 18 residues.

CDR3 loop: CASSWHSGNRQETQYF. The CDR3 coding sequence is TGTGCCAGCAGTTGGCATAGCGGGAACCGCCAAGAGACCCAGTACTTC. The V call is TRBV7-9, the J call TRBJ2-5; 8 bases line up with TRBD2. CDR1 SEHNR and CDR2 FQNEAQ come from the germline V gene (reference sequence). After removal of 6 bases from V and 1 base from J, the junction contained 10 bases not matched to a gene. This CDR3 is built from 16 residues.

V gene TRBV15 combines with J gene TRBJ2-3, with a tentative D call TRBD2 (6 bases). CDR1 is LNHNV and CDR2 is YYDKDF in the germline V gene (reference sequence). Trimming cost V 1 base and J 1 base, with 9 bases left between them. This CDR3 spans 15 amino acids. CDR3 amino acids: CATSRAGAGTDTQYF. As DNA, the CDR3 is TGTGCCACCAGCAGAGCGGGAGCAGGCACAGATACGCAGTATTTT.

The chain employs TRBV19 and TRBJ2-2; no definite D call. Trimming shortened V by 6 bases and J by 4 bases, and 12 bases separated the two germline ends. This CDR3 region has 14 residues. Per germline, CDR1 LNHDA and CDR2 SQIVND (reference sequence). In DNA form, the CDR3 reads TGTGCCAGTAGGGCAGTTCCAACCACCGGGGAGCTGTTTTTT. It yields the protein CASRAVPTTGELFF.

This chain links TRBV4-3 with TRBJ2-3, with 14 bases identical to TRBD2. Germline trimming cut 5 bases from V and 4 bases from J; bases unmatched to any gene: 2. Germline CDR1 and CDR2: LGHNA and YSLEER. CDR3 size: 15 residues. DNA of the CDR3: TGCGCCAGCAGCAGACTAGCGGGAGGGGCAGATACGCAGTATTTT. Translating it yields CASSRLAGGADTQYF.

The rearrangement uses TRBV7-9 and TRBJ2-1, with 7 bases that match TRBD1. This CDR3 contains 13 residues. Trimming took 2 bases from V and 8 from J; bases not matched to a gene: 3. Germline CDR1 is SEHNR and CDR2 is FQNEAQ (reference sequence). The CDR3 DNA is TGTGCCAGCAGCTTATGGACAGGCCATGAGCAGTTCTTC. Its translation: CASSLWTGHEQFF.

This clone is a singleton in its sample. The CDR3 DNA reads TGTGCCAGTAGTATGATTACTAGCGGGGGGAATGAGCAGTTCTTC. Translated: CASSMITSGGNEQFF. The chain combines TRBV19 with TRBJ2-1; 12 bases line up with TRBD2. The germline CDR1 and CDR2 sequences are LNHDA and SQIVND (reference sequence). With 3 bases clipped from V and 7 bases from J, the junction kept 4 bases outside the gene matches. The CDR3 is 15 residues long.